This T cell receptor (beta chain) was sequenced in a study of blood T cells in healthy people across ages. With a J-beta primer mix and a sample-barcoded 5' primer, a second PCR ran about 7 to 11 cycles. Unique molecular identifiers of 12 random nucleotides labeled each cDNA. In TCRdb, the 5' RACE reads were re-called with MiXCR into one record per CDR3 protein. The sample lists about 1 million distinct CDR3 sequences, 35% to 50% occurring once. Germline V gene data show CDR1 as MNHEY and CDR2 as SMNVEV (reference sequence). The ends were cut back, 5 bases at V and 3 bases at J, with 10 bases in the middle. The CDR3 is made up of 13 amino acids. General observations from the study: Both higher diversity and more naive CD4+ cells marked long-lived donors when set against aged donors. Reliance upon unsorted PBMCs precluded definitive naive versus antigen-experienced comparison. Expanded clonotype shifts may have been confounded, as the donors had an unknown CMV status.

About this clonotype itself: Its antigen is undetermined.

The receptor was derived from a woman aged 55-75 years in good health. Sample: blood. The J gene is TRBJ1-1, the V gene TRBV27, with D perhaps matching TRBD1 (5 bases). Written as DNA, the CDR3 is TGTGCCAGCAGTGCAGGGTACGACACTGAAGCTTTCTTT. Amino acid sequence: CASSAGYDTEAFF.